This T cell receptor (beta chain) was sequenced in a study of CD8+CD57+ T cells in acquired aplastic anemia. Patients chosen for sequencing had shown CD8+CD57+ cell expansion by flow cytometry. Profiling of TCR beta VDJ combinations and CDR3 sequences used genomic DNA as template. MiXCR, run by TCRdb on the reads, gives a single entry per CDR3 protein. The data contain 120,000 or so distinct CDR3 sequences, about 40% of them singletons. The clonotype originates from a human donor with aplastic anemia. The sequenced sample consisted of sorted CD4+, CD8+, or CD8+CD57+ T cells (not recorded which) from PBMCs.

The CDR3 protein is CASSSWVAGKGANVLTF. The CDR3 DNA reads as TGCGCCAGCAGCTCCTGGGTAGCGGGGAAAGGGGCCAACGTCCTGACTTTC. The chain carries TRBV4-1 and TRBJ2-6; 8 positions match TRBD2. Germline CDR1 is MGHRA and CDR2 is YSYEKL. This CDR3 is built from 17 residues. J gave up 4 bases and V 5 bases, and 10 bases lay outside the gene matches.